The present T cell receptor beta chain was sequenced within a study of siplizumab effects on memory and regulatory T cells. Germline CDR1 is LNHNV and CDR2 is YYDKDF (reference sequence). This CDR3 spans 18 amino acids. V shed 5 bases and J shed 0 bases, with 21 bases lying between them. The repertoire was sequenced with immunoSEQ multiplex PCR; TCRdb's copy has only in-frame clones and lacks some. The top ten hold 0.65% to 0.9% of the sample, which has some 100,000 clones, 92% seen once. Study-level findings and limits: Alloreactive sequences traceable to unstimulated CD4+ memory cells declined significantly under siplizumab. With siplizumab, mappable alloreactive CD4+ clones averaged roughly 65% Treg-derived, versus around 28% in controls. Researchers could not give a naive or memory phenotype to roughly 75-96% of proliferating CD4+ or CD8+ clones. Naive T cells were seen as more diverse than memory cells and as major alloresponse contributors.

A word on this clone: As yet, its antigen is unknown.

The specimen sequenced was Tregs sorted from blood. This chain connects TRBV15 to TRBJ2-3, with D perhaps TRBD1 (6 bases). The sequence derives from a human donor in good health. CDR3 DNA: TGTGCCACCAGCTCCGGGACACTCGGAGGAACTAGCACAGATACGCAGTATTTT. Translated: CATSSGTLGGTSTDTQYF.